This T cell receptor beta chain originates from a study of T-cell memory formation after mild COVID-19. Whole-study results and caveats: CM and EM subsets held most contracting CD4+ clones; EMRA held CD8+ ones. Whereas later expanders leaned CD4+, clones contracting day 15 to 85 showed a balanced CD4/CD8 makeup.

The germline V gene has CDR1 SGHKS and CDR2 YYEKEE (reference sequence). V lost 5 bases, J lost 4 bases, and 12 bases lay in between. The CDR3 has 13 residues. 5'RACE primed at constant segments yielded TCR alpha and TCR beta cDNA libraries bearing sample barcodes and UMIs. One entry per CDR3 protein results from TCRdb running MiXCR on the 5' RACE reads. Of more than 100,000 distinct CDR3 sequences in the sample, more than 15% were seen once. On this clonotype itself: Antigen specificity is unknown.

Sequencing was performed on PBMCs or a T cell subset sorted from them (not recorded which). This chain links TRBV5-5 with TRBJ1-1; the D gene is possibly TRBD1 (5 bases). This sequence originates from a man aged 18 to 30 who had mild COVID-19 (a few samples of this study predate the infection). Cell type and time point are not known. The CDR3 sequence: CASSGRGLTEAFF. The DNA for the CDR3 is TGTGCCAGCAGTGGGCGGGGCCTCACTGAAGCTTTCTTT.